Following are 26 T cell receptor beta chains from one sample sequenced in a study of blood T cells in healthy people across ages. Using a J-beta primer mix together with a sample-barcoded 5' primer, a second PCR was run for roughly 6 to 12 cycles. TCRdb used MiXCR to reprocess the 5' RACE reads, holding one entry per CDR3 protein. Of about 1,500,000 distinct CDR3 sequences listed, around 39% are singletons. Source material: blood. The receptors were sampled from a young woman in good health.

This clonotype was recorded many times. One end of the junction is discordant with germline, which a read error may explain. J is TRBJ2-1 and V is TRBV4-1, with TRBD2 as a possible D gene (6 bases). Germline V gives CDR1 MGHRA, CDR2 YSYEKL. This CDR3 is built from 11 residues. The CDR3 DNA is TGTGCCAGCAGCCCGGGGGATGAGCAGTTCTTC. Its protein is CASSPGDEQFF.

There are many counts of this clonotype. The chain is built from TRBV29-1 and TRBJ2-7; D ambiguous. From germline, CDR1 is SQVTM and CDR2 ANQGSEA. With 2 bases removed from V and 0 bases from J, the gap between germline ends came to 11 bases. The CDR3 runs to 14 residues. The CDR3 protein is CSVERPLNSYEQYF. In nucleotides, the CDR3 is TGCAGCGTTGAAAGACCTCTCAACTCCTACGAGCAGTACTTC.

CDR3: CASSPRREIYYGYTF. The CDR3 DNA is TGTGCCAGCTCACCACGCAGGGAGATTTACTATGGCTACACCTTC. The genes are TRBV18 and TRBJ1-2; tentative D call: TRBD1 (5 bases). The CDR3 consists of 15 residues. Germline values: CDR1 KGHSH, CDR2 LQKENI. Trimming stripped 1 base from V and 3 bases from J, with 12 bases between. Based on the CDR3 plus reference TRBV18 and TRBJ1-2, the full variable domain is NAGVMQNPRHLVRRRGQEARLRCSPMKGHSHVYWYRQLPEEGLKFMVYLQKENIIDESGMPKERFSAEFPKEGPSILRIQQVVRGDSAAYFCASSPRREIYYGYTFGSGTRLTVV.

The rearrangement joins TRBV28 to TRBJ2-3, with 14 bases fitting TRBD2. The germline V gene has CDR1 MDHEN and CDR2 SYDVKM. V shed 6 bases and J 10 bases; nucleotides not matched to a gene: 15. The length of the CDR3 is 17 residues. The CDR3 coding sequence is TGTGCCAGCAGGGCCCGGACTAGCGGGAGGCCGGGGGGGTCGCAGTATTTT. Translation: CASRARTSGRPGGSQYF.

The genes are TRBV6-2 or TRBV6-3 and TRBJ2-2; 8 bases line up with TRBD2. Germline CDR1 is MNHEY and CDR2 is SVGEGT. This CDR3 is 14 amino acids long. Trimming cost V 6 bases and J 3 bases; bases outside gene matches: 3. The CDR3 nucleotides are TGTGCCAGCAGCTTGACTAGCGACACCGGGGAGCTGTTTTTT. It yields the protein CASSLTSDTGELFF.

V is TRBV7-9 and J is TRBJ2-1; a possible D gene is TRBD2 (6 bases). V lost 4 bases and J lost 5, with 12 bases in between. This CDR3 comprises 14 residues. Germline CDR1 SEHNR, CDR2 FQNEAQ (reference sequence). DNA of the CDR3: TGTGCCAGCAGCTGGGGACTTAATCACAATGAGCAGTTCTTC. As protein: CASSWGLNHNEQFF.

This sequence joins TRBV12-3 or TRBV12-4 and TRBJ1-2; TRBD1 is a possible D gene (6 bases). Between the trimmed V and J ends, which lost 3 bases and 4 bases, there was a span of 12 bases. The CDR3 covers 14 residues. CDR3 residues: CASSFGQRPYGYTF. As DNA, the CDR3 is TGTGCCAGCAGTTTCGGACAGAGACCCTATGGCTACACCTTC.

V and J are TRBV20-1 and TRBJ1-2, with 9 nucleotides matching TRBD1. Per the germline V gene, CDR1 is DFQATT and CDR2 is SNEGSKA (reference sequence). With V trimmed by 6 bases and J by 4 bases, 12 bases remained unmatched. The CDR3 spans 15 residues. For the CDR3, the DNA is TGCAGTGCGTTGCCGCTAGGACAGGGGAGCTATGGCTACACCTTC. Protein: CSALPLGQGSYGYTF.

The sample holds a few counts of this clonotype. The V gene is TRBV7-3, the J gene TRBJ2-5; TRBD2 agrees at 7 bases. The J call is uncertain, as TRBJ2-7 better fits the DNA end. CDR1 is SGHTA, CDR2 FQGTGA, per germline. This CDR3 contains 14 residues. The CDR3 DNA follows: TGTGCCAGCAGCCCTTCGCGGGGGTCGCACGAGCAGTACTTC. It codes for CASSPSRGSHEQYF.

The gene calls are TRBV19 and TRBJ2-2; 7 bases map to TRBD2. The CDR3 runs to 19 residues. Germline V gene data show CDR1 as LNHDA and CDR2 as SQIVND (reference sequence). V shed 3 bases, J shed 1 base, and the junction held 14 bases outside the gene matches. CDR3 coding DNA: TGTGCCAGTAGTATTTGGGAGGGCTCCCACGGGATGAACACCGGGGAGCTGTTTTTT. Translating gives CASSIWEGSHGMNTGELFF.

In this sample, this clonotype turned up a few times. The V call is TRBV7-2, the J call TRBJ2-3; 13 nucleotides match TRBD2. Germline V gene data show CDR1 as SGHTA and CDR2 as FQGNSA. This CDR3 comprises 18 residues. V shed 3 bases and J 5 bases; nucleotides not matched to a gene: 11. CDR3 amino acids: CASSFSIGLAGAKDTQYF. The CDR3 bases are TGTGCCAGCAGCTTCTCAATAGGACTAGCGGGAGCTAAAGATACGCAGTATTTT. Full variable domain (rest looked up from reference TRBV7-2 and TRBJ2-3): GAGVSQSPSNKVTEKGKDVELRCDPISGHTALYWYRQSLGQGLEFLIYFQGNSAPDKSGLPSDRFSAERTGGSVSTLTIQRTQQEDSAVYLCASSFSIGLAGAKDTQYFGPGTRLTVL.

This sequence joins TRBV28 and TRBJ1-6; the D gene is possibly TRBD1 (5 bases). This CDR3 has 16 amino acids. V was pared by 5 bases and J by 9 bases, with 20 bases between. Germline V CDR1 and CDR2: MDHEN, SYDVKM. The CDR3, as DNA: TGTGCCAGCAGTACCAGTCCGGGACTCTCTGGTTCACCCCTCCACTTT. Protein: CASSTSPGLSGSPLHF.

This chain links TRBV12-3 or TRBV12-4 with TRBJ1-6; TRBD1 agrees at 7 bases. This CDR3 region has 15 residues. V was pared by 4 bases and J by 11 bases, with 11 bases of the junction left unmatched. Here the CDR3 DNA reads TGTGCCAGCAGTTGGGGGACAGCGGGGGGGGCACCCCTCCACTTT. Residues: CASSWGTAGGAPLHF.

V is TRBV4-1 and J is TRBJ2-1; TRBD2 matches 11 bases. CDR3 length: 17 residues. J lost 7 bases, V lost 3 bases, and 11 bases had no gene match. Germline V lookup: CDR1 MGHRA, CDR2 YSYEKL. CDR3 nucleotides: TGCGCCAGCAGCCAGAGCATTCTAGCGGGAGGTTGGAATGAGCAGTTCTTC. Amino acids: CASSQSILAGGWNEQFF.

J is TRBJ2-3 and V is TRBV7-2, with 11 bases that match TRBD2. The CDR3 loop spans 16 amino acids. Germline-derived CDR1 and CDR2 are SGHTA and FQGNSA. The V segment lost 1 base and the J segment 8 bases; nucleotides outside the gene matches: 8. CDR3 in DNA: TGTGCCAGCAGCTTAGAGGCTAGCGGGAGGAGATGTACGCAGTATTTT. This translates into CASSLEASGRRCTQYF.

This clonotype appeared a few times. The chain links TRBV7-2 to TRBJ2-3; D tentatively fits TRBD1 or TRBD2 (6 bases each). Between the trimmed V and J ends, which lost 6 bases and 0 bases, there was a span of 16 bases. The CDR3 sequence is 16 residues long. Germline lookup yields CDR1 SGHTA and CDR2 FQGNSA. The CDR3 spells CASSLLGGSSTDTQYF. The CDR3 region has the DNA TGTGCCAGCAGTTTATTGGGGGGCTCTAGCACAGATACGCAGTATTTT.

The chain recombines TRBV27 with TRBJ2-7; possible D gene TRBD1, 7 bases. There are 16 residues in the CDR3. Germline V CDR1 and CDR2: MNHEY, SMNVEV (reference sequence). Between the trimmed V and J ends, which lost 5 bases and 1 base, there was a span of 18 bases. The CDR3, as DNA: TGTGCCAGCAGTCCCGACAGGGCCGGGGGTTCCTACGAGCAGTACTTC. Residues: CASSPDRAGGSYEQYF.

The chain couples TRBV4-2 to TRBJ1-1; D gene ambiguous. V lost 3 bases and J 7 bases, leaving 15 bases between the germline ends. Germline CDR1 LGHNA, CDR2 YNFKEQ. The CDR3 length is 14 residues. The CDR3 nucleotides read TGTGCCAGCAGCCACGCTCCGGGGTTGATTGAAGCTTTCTTT. Protein sequence: CASSHAPGLIEAFF.

This clonotype was counted only a few times. V is TRBV9 and J is TRBJ2-7, with TRBD1 as a possible D gene (6 bases). Per the germline V gene, CDR1 is SGDLS and CDR2 is YYNGEE. Between the trimmed V and J ends, which lost 0 bases and 2 bases, there was a span of 12 bases. This CDR3 contains 15 residues. The DNA of the CDR3 is TGTGCCAGCAGCGTAGAGGGGACACCTACCTACGAGCAGTACTTC. Protein: CASSVEGTPTYEQYF. Full variable domain (rest looked up from reference TRBV9 and TRBJ2-7): DSGVTQTPKHLITATGQRVTLRCSPRSGDLSVYWYQQSLDQGLQFLIQYYNGEERAKGNILERFSAQQFPDLHSELNLSSLELGDSALYFCASSVEGTPTYEQYFGPGTRLTVT.

This clonotype was counted between two and nine times. V and J are TRBV5-1 and TRBJ2-7; 9 bases match TRBD2. CDR1 is SGHRS and CDR2 is YFSETQ in the germline V gene. J gave up 3 bases and V 5 bases, and 9 bases lay outside the gene matches. CDR3 length equals 15 residues. CDR3 sequence: CASSAAASGNYEQYF. The CDR3 bases are TGCGCCAGCAGTGCGGCTGCTAGCGGGAACTACGAGCAGTACTTC. The full variable domain, in which reference TRBV5-1 and TRBJ2-7 provide the parts outside the CDR3, is KAGVTQTPRYLIKTRGQQVTLSCSPISGHRSVSWYQQTPGQGLQFLFEYFSETQRNKGNFPGRFSGRQFSNSRSEMNVSTLELGDSALYLCASSAAASGNYEQYFGPGTRLTVT.

In this sample, this clonotype turned up a few times. The CDR3 region has the DNA TGTGCCAGCAGCTCTACGACTAGCGGGAGGGTGAGGGCGGAGACCCAGTACTTC. It is translated as CASSSTTSGRVRAETQYF. The chain recombines TRBV7-4 with TRBJ2-7; TRBD2 agrees at 14 bases. Near its end, the DNA agrees better with TRBJ2-5, so the J call may be wrong. CDR3 size: 18 residues. Germline CDR1 is SGHVT and CDR2 is SQSDAQ.

The genes are TRBV5-1 and TRBJ2-1, with 9 bases matching TRBD2. The CDR3 length is 15 residues. V dropped 4 bases and J dropped 3; count of bases not matched to a gene: 5. CDR1 is SGHRS and CDR2 is YFSETQ in the germline V gene. In DNA form, the CDR3 reads TGCGCCAGCAGCGTCTATAGCGGGGGCTACAATGAGCAGTTCTTC. This sequence encodes CASSVYSGGYNEQFF.

This clonotype has more than one count but fewer than ten. The gene calls are TRBV5-1 and TRBJ1-1; 7 positions match TRBD1. The CDR3 length is 14 residues. Trimming at V came to 6 bases and at J to 6 bases, leaving 11 bases not matched to a gene. Germline V gene data show CDR1 as SGHRS and CDR2 as YFSETQ. CDR3 sequence (DNA): TGCGCCAGCAAAAAGACGGGGGACAGTCCTGAAGCTTTCTTT. Protein sequence: CASKKTGDSPEAFF.

This clonotype came up a few times. In DNA form, the CDR3 reads TGTGCCATCAGTGAGTCGCGACAGGCTGGAAACACCATATATTTT. This encodes CAISESRQAGNTIYF. J is TRBJ1-3 and V is TRBV10-3; maybe TRBD1 (6 bases). Germline values: CDR1 ENHRY, CDR2 SYGVKD. The CDR3 is 15 amino acids. V lost 0 bases and J 2 bases, leaving 8 bases between the germline ends.

This clonotype is a singleton in its sample. Given a much more abundant clone one base away, this may be a read error. This chain joins TRBV7-2 and TRBJ1-4; no clear D gene. With 5 bases removed from V and 4 bases from J, the gap between germline ends came to 5 bases. The CDR3 sequence is 12 residues long. Germline CDR1 and CDR2: SGHTA and FQGNSA. CDR3: CASSLDNEKLFF. Here the CDR3 DNA reads TGTGCCAGCAGCCTCGATAATGAAAAACTGTTTTTT.

The chain has TRBV2 and TRBJ2-5; TRBD1 is a possible D gene (6 bases). V was clipped by 6 bases and J by 11 bases, with 19 bases between them. The CDR3 runs to 13 residues. Germline values: CDR1 SNHLY, CDR2 FYNNEI. The CDR3 spells CASSRDTHNEQYF. CDR3 nucleotide sequence: TGTGCCAGCAGCCGGGACACCCACAATGAGCAGTACTTC.